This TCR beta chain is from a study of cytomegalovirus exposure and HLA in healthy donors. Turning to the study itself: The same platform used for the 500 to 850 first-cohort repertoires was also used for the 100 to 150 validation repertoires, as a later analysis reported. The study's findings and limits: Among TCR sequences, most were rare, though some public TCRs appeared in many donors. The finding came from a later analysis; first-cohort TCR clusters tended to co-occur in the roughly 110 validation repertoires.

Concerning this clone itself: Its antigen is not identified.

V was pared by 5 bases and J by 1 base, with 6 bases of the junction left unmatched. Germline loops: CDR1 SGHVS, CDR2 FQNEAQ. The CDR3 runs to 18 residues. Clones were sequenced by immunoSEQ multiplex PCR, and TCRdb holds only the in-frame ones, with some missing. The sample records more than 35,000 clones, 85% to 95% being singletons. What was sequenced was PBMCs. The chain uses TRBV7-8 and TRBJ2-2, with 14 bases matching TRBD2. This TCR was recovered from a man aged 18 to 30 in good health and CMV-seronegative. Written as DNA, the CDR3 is TGTGCCAGCAGCCCGGGACTAGCGGGAGCCGGGAACACCGGGGAGCTGTTTTTT. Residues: CASSPGLAGAGNTGELFF. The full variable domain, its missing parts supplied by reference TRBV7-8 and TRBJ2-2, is GAGVSQSPRYKVAKRGQDVALRCDPISGHVSLFWYQQALGQGPEFLTYFQNEAQLDKSGLPSDRFFAERPEGSVSTLKIQRTQQEDSAVYLCASSPGLAGAGNTGELFFGEGSRLTVL.